The sample holds many counts of the clone carrying this T cell receptor beta chain. Its antigen remains unidentified. For Graves' hyperthyroidism to be stable, ophthalmopathy could not progress within 18 months. Hyperthyroidism had been newly diagnosed in patients aged 18 to 65, and its duration was under 2 months. Diagnostic assessment was based on clinical symptoms, serum thyroxine and TRAb, thyroid ultrasound and orbital computed tomography. The source of the sample is a study of T cells in Graves' hyperthyroidism and ophthalmopathy. General study findings and limits: From stable hyperthyroidism, ophthalmopathy was set apart by a 13 V-J model.

This CDR3 contains 12 residues. The germline CDR1 and CDR2 sequences are SQVTM and ANQGSEA. J gave up 0 bases and V 7 bases, and 3 bases lay outside the gene matches. What was amplified from RNA transcripts were TCR beta CDR3 regions. The primer set for the first-round RT-PCR of the TCR CDR3 was HTBI. TCRdb re-analysed the multiplex PCR reads in MiXCR, keeping a single row per CDR3 protein. The table includes under 700,000 distinct CDR3 sequences, around 46% detected once. This TCR was recovered from a woman between 18 and 29 years old with Graves' hyperthyroidism. This chain links TRBV29-1 with TRBJ2-7, with 7 bases fitting TRBD1. The sample comprised peripheral blood or thyroid tissue (not recorded which). CDR3 region: CSAGQDSYEQYF. The CDR3 DNA is TGCAGCGCAGGACAGGACTCCTACGAGCAGTACTTC.